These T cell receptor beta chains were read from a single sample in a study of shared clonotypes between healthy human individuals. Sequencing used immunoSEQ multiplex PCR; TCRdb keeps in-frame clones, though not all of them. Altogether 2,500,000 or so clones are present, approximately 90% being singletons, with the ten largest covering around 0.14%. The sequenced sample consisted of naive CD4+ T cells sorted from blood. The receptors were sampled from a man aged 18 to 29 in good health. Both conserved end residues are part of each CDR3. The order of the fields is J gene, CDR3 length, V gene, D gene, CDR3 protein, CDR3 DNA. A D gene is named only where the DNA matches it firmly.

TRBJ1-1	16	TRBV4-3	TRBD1	CASSQALKGANTEAFF	TGCGCCAGCAGCCAAGCATTAAAGGGGGCGAACACTGAAGCTTTCTTT
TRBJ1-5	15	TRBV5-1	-	CATMSSRTGNQPQHF	TGCGCCACCATGTCCAGTCGGACTGGCAATCAGCCCCAGCATTTT
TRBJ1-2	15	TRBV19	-	CASSIGQGPNYGYTF	TGTGCCAGTAGTATCGGACAAGGGCCTAACTATGGCTACACCTTC
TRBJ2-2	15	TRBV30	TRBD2	CAWSARGGWTGELFF	TGTGCCTGGAGTGCTCGCGGGGGTTGGACCGGGGAGCTGTTTTTT
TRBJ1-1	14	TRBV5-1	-	CASSSLTGGLEAFF	TGCGCCAGCAGCTCGTTGACAGGTGGGCTTGAAGCTTTCTTT
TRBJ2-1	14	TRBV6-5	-	CASSRTGSYNEQFF	TGTGCCAGCAGCCGTACCGGGTCGTACAATGAGCAGTTCTTC
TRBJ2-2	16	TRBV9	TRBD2	CASSVSSGVNTGELFF	TGTGCCAGCAGCGTATCTAGCGGGGTTAACACCGGGGAGCTGTTTTTT
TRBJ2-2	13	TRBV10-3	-	CASLFPNTGELFF	TGTGCCAGCCTCTTTCCGAACACCGGGGAGCTGTTTTTT
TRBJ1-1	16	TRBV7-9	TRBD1	CASSPEVTGVDTEAFF	TGTGCCAGCAGCCCTGAGGTCACAGGGGTGGACACTGAAGCTTTCTTT
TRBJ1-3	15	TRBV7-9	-	CASSLETDSGNTIYF	TGTGCCAGCAGCTTAGAGACAGACTCTGGAAACACCATATATTTT
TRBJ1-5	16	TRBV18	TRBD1	CASSLSRDRGPQPQHF	TGTGCCAGCTCACTGTCCCGGGACAGGGGCCCTCAGCCCCAGCATTTT
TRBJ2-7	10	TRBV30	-	CAWSVEEQYF	TGTGCCTGGAGTGTGGAAGAGCAGTACTTC
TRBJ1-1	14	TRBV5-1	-	CASSLILGNTEAFF	TGCGCCAGCAGCTTGATTTTAGGGAACACTGAAGCTTTCTTT